This TCR beta chain came from a study of blood T cell repertoires in COVID-19. Study context: The study drew acute and convalescent COVID-19 samples from the United States, Italy and Spain. From T cells, B-cell-depleted T cells, or PBMCs came the material, which was cDNA or gDNA.

As handled by the study authors: By means of reference gene primer amplification, nucleated cell counts were estimated. Data came from immunoSEQ multiplex PCR; TCRdb stores just in-frame clones and leaves some out. V and J calls and clone size are as listed in that table; D and trimming were resolved from the DNA. The sample has 230,000 or so clones, around 83% seen once. Concerning this clone itself: Other DNA sequences in the sample encode the same CDR3.

Germline V gene sequence: CDR1 SGDLS, CDR2 YYNGEE. Trimming at V came to 2 bases and at J to 5 bases, leaving 6 bases not matched to a gene. CDR3 length equals 14 residues. The sample taken for sequencing was peripheral blood. This chain links TRBV9 with TRBJ1-1, with 7 nucleotides matching TRBD1. The receptor comes from a man between 35 and 55 years old who had recovered from COVID-19. CDR3 nucleotides: TGTGCCAGCAGCGTTAACAGGGGCGGGACTGAAGCTTTCTTT. It translates to CASSVNRGGTEAFF.